A selection of T cell receptor beta chains follows, all from one sample in a study of CD8+ T cells in alopecia areata. Sequenced by immunoSEQ multiplex PCR; TCRdb stores in-frame clones only, minus some. Here the sample spans some 170,000 clones, 67% being singletons. The sequencing used CD8+ T cells sorted from blood, collected at week 0. These TCRs come from a human donor with alopecia areata. Both conserved end residues are part of each CDR3. D genes are given only for firm matches. Clone size is not always given. Where it is, it says once, few, many or a class for expanded clones.

V	D	size	J	CDR3	DNA
TRBV5-6	.	.	TRBJ1-1	CASSLGSDTEAFF	TGTGCCAGCAGCTTGGGTAGTGACACTGAAGCTTTCTTT
TRBV6-1	TRBD2	.	TRBJ2-4	CASRREGGNIQYF	TGTGCCAGCAGGCGGGAGGGGGGAAACATTCAGTACTTC
TRBV10-2	TRBD1	.	TRBJ2-5	CASNPQGAEETQYF	TGCGCCAGCAACCCACAGGGGGCCGAAGAGACCCAGTACTTC
TRBV27	.	once	TRBJ2-5	CASSLVGQETQYF	TGTGCCAGCAGTTTAGTTGGGCAAGAGACCCAGTACTTC
TRBV7-8	.	.	TRBJ1-5	CASSLYRGSNQPQHF	TGTGCCAGCAGCTTATACCGCGGTAGCAATCAGCCCCAGCATTTT
TRBV6-1	TRBD1	few	TRBJ2-3	CASSGTGGGGTDTQYF	TGTGCCAGCAGTGGGACAGGGGGCGGGGGCACAGATACGCAGTATTTT
TRBV30	.	.	TRBJ1-5	CAWREDGSNQPQHF	TGTGCCTGGAGAGAGGACGGATCCAATCAGCCCCAGCATTTT
TRBV7-8	TRBD2	.	TRBJ2-3	CASSLDPRDYDTDTQYF	TGTGCCAGCAGCTTAGACCCCCGGGACTATGACACAGATACGCAGTATTTT
TRBV7-9	.	.	TRBJ1-1	CASSLVAGMNTEAFF	TGTGCCAGCAGCTTAGTAGCCGGCATGAACACTGAAGCTTTCTTT
TRBV7-9	TRBD2	.	TRBJ2-2	CASKRDYGVTGELFF	TGTGCCAGCAAACGGGACTACGGGGTCACCGGGGAGCTGTTTTTT
TRBV6-1	.	once	TRBJ2-6	CASSSGPSGANVLTF	TGTGCCAGCAGCTCGGGCCCGTCTGGGGCCAACGTCCTGACTTTC
TRBV5-1	TRBD1	few	TRBJ1-1	CASSSDRAYEAFF	TGCGCCAGCAGCTCGGACAGGGCTTACGAAGCTTTCTTT
TRBV2	.	.	TRBJ2-1	CASSEWDEQFF	TGTGCCAGCAGTGAATGGGACGAGCAGTTCTTC
TRBV28	.	.	TRBJ2-5	CASRPQRLQETQYF	TGTGCCAGCAGGCCACAGCGGTTACAAGAGACCCAGTACTTC
TRBV15	TRBD1	.	TRBJ1-5	CATSRREGGLQPQHF	TGTGCCACCAGCAGACGGGAAGGGGGCTTACAGCCCCAGCATTTT
TRBV5-6	.	.	TRBJ2-7	CASTGYFTAYEQYF	TGTGCCAGCACAGGGTACTTTACTGCCTACGAGCAGTACTTC
TRBV14	.	.	TRBJ2-2	CASSHEFATGELFF	TGTGCCAGCAGCCACGAGTTCGCCACCGGGGAGCTGTTTTTT
TRBV29-1	.	.	TRBJ1-1	CSSGDTPSTEAFF	TGCAGCTCGGGGGATACCCCGAGCACTGAAGCTTTCTTT
TRBV29-1	.	few	TRBJ2-3	CSVEMGGLYTQYF	TGCAGCGTTGAAATGGGGGGGCTATATACGCAGTATTTT
TRBV14	.	.	TRBJ2-1	CASSPNVGEQFF	TGTGCCAGCAGCCCCAACGTGGGTGAGCAGTTCTTC
TRBV7-3	.	once	TRBJ2-1	CASSLEGSGRAYNEQFF	TGTGCCAGCAGCTTAGAAGGGAGCGGGCGCGCCTACAATGAGCAGTTCTTC
TRBV25-1	.	.	TRBJ2-1	CASSETGTPNEQFF	TGTGCCAGCAGTGAAACCGGGACTCCGAATGAGCAGTTCTTC
TRBV27	.	.	TRBJ2-5	CASSLPSGTQYF	TGTGCCAGCAGTCTGCCGTCTGGGACCCAGTACTTC
TRBV7-9	.	.	TRBJ1-4	CASSLVGDRTETNEKLFF	TGTGCCAGCAGCTTAGTGGGCGACAGGACCGAAACTAATGAAAAACTGTTTTTT
TRBV7-3	.	.	TRBJ2-2	CASSFTTGELFF	TGTGCCAGCAGCTTTACCACCGGGGAGCTGTTTTTT